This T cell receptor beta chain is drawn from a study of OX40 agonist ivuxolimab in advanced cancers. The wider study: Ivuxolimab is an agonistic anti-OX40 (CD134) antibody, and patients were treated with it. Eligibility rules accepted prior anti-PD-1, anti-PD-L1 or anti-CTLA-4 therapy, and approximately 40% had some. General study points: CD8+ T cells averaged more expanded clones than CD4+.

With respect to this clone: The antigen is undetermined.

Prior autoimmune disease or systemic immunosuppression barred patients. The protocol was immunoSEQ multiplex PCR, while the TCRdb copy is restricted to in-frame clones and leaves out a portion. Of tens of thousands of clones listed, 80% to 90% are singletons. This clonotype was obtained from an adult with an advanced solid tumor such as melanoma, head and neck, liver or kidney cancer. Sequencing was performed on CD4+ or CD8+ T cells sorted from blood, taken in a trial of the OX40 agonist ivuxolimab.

The CDR3 is CSARANGYTF. CDR3 sequence (DNA): TGCAGTGCTAGAGCGAATGGCTACACCTTC. The chain combines TRBV20-1 with TRBJ1-2; D call uncertain. Trimming took 1 base from V and 6 from J, leaving 3 bases between them. Per germline, CDR1 DFQATT and CDR2 SNEGSKA (reference sequence). This CDR3 has 10 amino acids.